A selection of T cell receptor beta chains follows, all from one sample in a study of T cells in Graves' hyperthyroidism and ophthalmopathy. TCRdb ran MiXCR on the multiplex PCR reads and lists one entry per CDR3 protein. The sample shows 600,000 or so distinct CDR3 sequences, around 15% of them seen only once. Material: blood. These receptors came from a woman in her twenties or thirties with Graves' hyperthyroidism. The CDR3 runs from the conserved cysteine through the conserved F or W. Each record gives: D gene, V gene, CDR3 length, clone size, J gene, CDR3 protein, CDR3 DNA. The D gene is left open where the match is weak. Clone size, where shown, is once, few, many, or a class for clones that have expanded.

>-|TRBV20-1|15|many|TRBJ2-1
CSARDGTGRYNEQFF
TGCAGTGCTAGAGATGGGACGGGCCGCTACAATGAGCAGTTCTTC
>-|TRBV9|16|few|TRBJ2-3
CASSVNGTGKTDTQYF
TGTGCCAGCAGCGTAAATGGAACAGGGAAGACAGATACGCAGTATTTT
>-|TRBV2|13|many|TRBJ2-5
CASSEQHKETQYF
TGTGCCAGCAGTGAACAGCATAAAGAGACCCAGTACTTC
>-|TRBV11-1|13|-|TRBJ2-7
CASSRIGGYEQYF
TGTGCCAGCAGCCGAATAGGGGGGTACGAGCAGTACTTC
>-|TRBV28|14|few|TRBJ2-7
CASSLGGAIYEQYF
TGTGCCAGCAGTTTAGGTGGGGCTATATACGAGCAGTACTTC
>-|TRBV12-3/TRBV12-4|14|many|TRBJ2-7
CASNIISGSYEQYF
TGTGCCAGCAATATAATTAGCGGATCCTACGAGCAGTACTTC
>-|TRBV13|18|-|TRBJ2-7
CASSSGGWGGGPGYEQYF
TGTGCCAGCAGCTCAGGTGGGTGGGGCGGAGGACCTGGTTACGAGCAGTACTTC
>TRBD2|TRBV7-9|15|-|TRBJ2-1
CASSEITSGIDEQFF
TGTGCCAGCAGCGAAATTACTAGCGGGATAGATGAGCAGTTCTTC
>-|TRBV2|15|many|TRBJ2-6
CASRRGSSGANVLTF
TGTGCCAGCAGGAGGGGGTCTTCTGGGGCCAACGTCCTGACTTTC
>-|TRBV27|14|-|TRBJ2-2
CASGRDANTGELFF
TGTGCCAGCGGTAGGGACGCGAACACCGGGGAGCTGTTTTTT
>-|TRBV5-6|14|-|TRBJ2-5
CASSPGPSGETQYF
TGTGCCAGCAGCCCGGGGCCATCCGGGGAGACCCAGTACTTC
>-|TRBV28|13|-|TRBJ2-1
CASSLLGQNEQFF
TGTGCCAGCAGTTTATTAGGGCAAAACGAGCAGTTCTTC
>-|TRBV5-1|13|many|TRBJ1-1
CATYNRVNTEAFF
TGCGCCACTTATAACAGGGTGAACACTGAAGCTTTCTTT
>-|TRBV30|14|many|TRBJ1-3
CAWSNPRTGNTIYF
TGTGCCTGGAGCAACCCCAGGACTGGAAACACCATATATTTT
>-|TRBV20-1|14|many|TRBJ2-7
CSARGVNTLYEQYF
TGCAGTGCTAGAGGGGTCAATACCTTATACGAGCAGTACTTC
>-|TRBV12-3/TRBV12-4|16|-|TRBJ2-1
CASSPPRQGSYNEQFF
TGTGCCAGCTCACCACCCCGCCAGGGCTCCTACAATGAGCAGTTCTTC
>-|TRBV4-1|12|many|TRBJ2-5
CASSQDQETQYF
TGTGCCAGCAGCCAAGATCAGGAGACCCAGTACTTC
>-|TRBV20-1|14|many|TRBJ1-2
CSARLPAPDYGYTF
TGCAGTGCTAGATTGCCAGCTCCGGACTATGGCTACACCTTC
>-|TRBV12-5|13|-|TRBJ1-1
CASGLGHTSEAFF
TGTGCTAGTGGTTTGGGACATACTTCTGAAGCTTTCTTT
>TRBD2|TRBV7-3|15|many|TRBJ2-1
CASSIDSTSGNEQFF
TGTGCCAGCAGCATCGATTCGACTAGCGGCAATGAGCAGTTCTTC
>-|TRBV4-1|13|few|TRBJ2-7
CASSQASAYEQYF
TGCGCCAGCAGCCAAGCATCCGCTTACGAGCAGTACTTC
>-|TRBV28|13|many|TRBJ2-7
CASRKAGAGEQYF
TGTGCCAGCAGGAAAGCAGGCGCTGGAGAGCAGTACTTC
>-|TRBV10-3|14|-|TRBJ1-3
CAISESGTSHTIYF
TGTGCCATCAGTGAGTCTGGGACGTCACACACCATATATTTT
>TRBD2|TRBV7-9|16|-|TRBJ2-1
CASRLTGTSEGNEQFF
TGTGCCAGCAGATTAACCGGGACTAGCGAGGGGAATGAGCAGTTCTTC
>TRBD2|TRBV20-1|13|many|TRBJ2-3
CSARLAGVDTQYF
TGCAGTGCTAGACTAGCGGGAGTGGATACGCAGTATTTT
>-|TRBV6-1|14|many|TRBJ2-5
CASSLEMRQETQYF
TGTGCCAGCAGTTTGGAAATGCGACAAGAGACCCAGTACTTC
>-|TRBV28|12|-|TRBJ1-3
CASRAGASTIYF
TGTGCCAGCCGAGCGGGGGCAAGCACCATATATTTT
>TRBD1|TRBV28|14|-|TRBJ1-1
CASSRDRGSTEAFF
TGTGCCAGCAGTCGGGACAGGGGATCAACTGAAGCTTTCTTT
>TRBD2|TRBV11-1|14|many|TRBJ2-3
CASSPGTTTDTQYF
TGTGCCAGCAGCCCCGGGACTACCACAGATACGCAGTATTTT
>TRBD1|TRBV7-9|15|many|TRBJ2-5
CASSSDRGQRETQYF
TGTGCCAGCAGCTCAGACAGGGGCCAGAGGGAGACCCAGTACTTC
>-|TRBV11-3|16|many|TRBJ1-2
CASSLDQGTSNYGYTF
TGTGCCAGCAGCTTAGATCAAGGGACTTCCAACTATGGCTACACCTTC
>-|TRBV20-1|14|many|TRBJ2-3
CSANDLRGTDTQYF
TGCAGTGCTAATGACCTACGGGGCACAGATACGCAGTATTTT
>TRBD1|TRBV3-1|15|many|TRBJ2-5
CASSQEGTVQETQYF
TGTGCCAGCAGCCAAGAAGGGACAGTCCAAGAGACCCAGTACTTC
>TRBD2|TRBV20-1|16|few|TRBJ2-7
CSATGTSGREAYEQYF
TGCAGTGCTACCGGGACTAGCGGGAGAGAAGCCTACGAGCAGTACTTC
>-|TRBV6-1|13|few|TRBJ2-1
CASSRGRWGEQFF
TGTGCCAGCAGTCGAGGGAGGTGGGGTGAGCAGTTCTTC
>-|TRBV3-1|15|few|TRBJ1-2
CASSQEINSYYGYTF
TGTGCCAGCAGCCAAGAAATAAACAGCTACTATGGCTACACCTTC
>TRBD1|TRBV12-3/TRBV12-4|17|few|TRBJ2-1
CASSLVAGQGRDNEQFF
TGTGCCAGCAGTCTAGTCGCAGGACAGGGGAGGGACAATGAGCAGTTCTTC
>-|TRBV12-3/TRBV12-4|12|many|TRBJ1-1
CASSFFPLAAFF
TGTGCCAGCAGTTTTTTCCCCTTAGCAGCTTTCTTT
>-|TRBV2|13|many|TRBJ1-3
CASSGQSENTIYF
TGTGCCAGCAGTGGACAGTCAGAAAACACCATATATTTT
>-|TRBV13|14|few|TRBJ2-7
CASGQSEVGYEQYF
TGTGCCAGCGGCCAATCGGAAGTTGGGTACGAGCAGTACTTC
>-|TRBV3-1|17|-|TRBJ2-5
CASSQGASSGDGETQYF
TGTGCCAGCAGCCAAGGTGCTAGCTCGGGGGACGGGGAGACCCAGTACTTC
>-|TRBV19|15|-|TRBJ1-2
CASSTNRDDNYGYTF
TGTGCCAGTAGTACCAACAGGGATGATAACTATGGCTACACCTTC
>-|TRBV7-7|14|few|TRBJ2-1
CASSLGSGDNEQFF
TGTGCTAGCAGCTTAGGTAGCGGTGACAATGAGCAGTTCTTC
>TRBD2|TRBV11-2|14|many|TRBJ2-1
CASSLGLGLGEQFF
TGTGCCAGCAGCTTAGGCCTCGGACTAGGAGAGCAGTTCTTC
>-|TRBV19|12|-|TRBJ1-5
CASSITDQPQHF
TGTGCCAGTAGTATTACAGATCAGCCCCAGCATTTT
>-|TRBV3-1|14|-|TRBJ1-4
CASSPQRTNEKLFF
TGTGCCAGCAGCCCACAAAGAACTAATGAAAAACTGTTTTTT
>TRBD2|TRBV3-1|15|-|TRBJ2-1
CASRVATSCYNEQFF
TGTGCTAGTAGGGTAGCGACTAGCTGCTACAATGAGCAGTTCTTC
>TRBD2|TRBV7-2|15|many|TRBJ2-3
CASTLSGRSTDTQYF
TGTGCCAGCACCCTCAGCGGGAGGAGCACAGATACGCAGTATTTT
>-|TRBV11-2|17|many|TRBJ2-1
CASSLFSRRSSYNEQFF
TGTGCCAGCAGCTTATTCTCCCGACGGAGCTCCTACAATGAGCAGTTCTTC
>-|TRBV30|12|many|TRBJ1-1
CAVVSLNTEAFF
TGTGCCGTCGTTAGTTTGAACACTGAAGCTTTCTTT
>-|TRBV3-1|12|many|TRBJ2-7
CASSLFHYEQYF
TGTGCCAGCAGCCTTTTCCACTACGAGCAGTACTTC
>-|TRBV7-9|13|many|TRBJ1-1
CASSLTPNTEAFF
TGTGCCAGCAGCTTAACTCCGAACACTGAAGCTTTCTTT
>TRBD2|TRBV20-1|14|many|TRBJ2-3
CSAEGLAGTDTQYF
TGCAGTGCTGAAGGACTAGCGGGCACAGATACGCAGTATTTT
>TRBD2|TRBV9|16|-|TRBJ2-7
CASSVAPSGSGYEQYF
TGTGCCAGCAGCGTAGCTCCTAGCGGGAGTGGCTACGAGCAGTACTTC
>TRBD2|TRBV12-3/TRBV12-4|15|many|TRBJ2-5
CASSFLLAPQETQYF
TGTGCCAGCAGTTTCCTACTAGCGCCTCAAGAGACCCAGTACTTC
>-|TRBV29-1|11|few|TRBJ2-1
CSVGGNNEQFF
TGCAGCGTTGGGGGGAACAATGAGCAGTTCTTC
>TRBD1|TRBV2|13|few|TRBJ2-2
CASQGQPTGELFF
TGTGCCAGCCAGGGACAGCCCACCGGGGAGCTGTTTTTT
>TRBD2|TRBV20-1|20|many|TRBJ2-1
CSASTQSGTSGTQSLWEQFF
TGCAGTGCTTCCACGCAGTCCGGGACTAGCGGGACTCAGTCTCTCTGGGAGCAGTTCTTC
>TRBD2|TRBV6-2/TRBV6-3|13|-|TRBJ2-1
CASSPSGGRAKFF
TGTGCCAGCAGTCCGAGTGGCGGGAGGGCCAAGTTCTTC